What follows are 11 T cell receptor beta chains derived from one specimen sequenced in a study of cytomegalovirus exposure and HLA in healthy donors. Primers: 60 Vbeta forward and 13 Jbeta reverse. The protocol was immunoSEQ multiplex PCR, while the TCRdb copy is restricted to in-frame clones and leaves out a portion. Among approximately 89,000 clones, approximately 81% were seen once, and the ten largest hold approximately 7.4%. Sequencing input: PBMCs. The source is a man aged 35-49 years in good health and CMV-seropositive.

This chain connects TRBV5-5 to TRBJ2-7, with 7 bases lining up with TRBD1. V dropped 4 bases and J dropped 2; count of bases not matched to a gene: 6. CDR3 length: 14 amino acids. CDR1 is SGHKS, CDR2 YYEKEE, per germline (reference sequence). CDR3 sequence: CASSTSTGPYEQYF. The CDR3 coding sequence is TGTGCCAGCAGCACGTCGACAGGGCCCTACGAGCAGTACTTC. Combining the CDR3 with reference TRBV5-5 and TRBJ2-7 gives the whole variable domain DAGVTQSPTHLIKTRGQQVTLRCSPISGHKSVSWYQQVLGQGPQFIFQYYEKEERGRGNFPDRFSARQFPNYSSELNVNALLLGDSALYLCASSTSTGPYEQYFGPGTRLTVT.

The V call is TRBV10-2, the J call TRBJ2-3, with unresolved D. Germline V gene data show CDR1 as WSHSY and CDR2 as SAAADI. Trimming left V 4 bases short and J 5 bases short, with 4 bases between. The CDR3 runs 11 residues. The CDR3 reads CASSVVDTQYF. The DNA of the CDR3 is TGCGCCAGCAGTGTAGTAGATACGCAGTATTTT.

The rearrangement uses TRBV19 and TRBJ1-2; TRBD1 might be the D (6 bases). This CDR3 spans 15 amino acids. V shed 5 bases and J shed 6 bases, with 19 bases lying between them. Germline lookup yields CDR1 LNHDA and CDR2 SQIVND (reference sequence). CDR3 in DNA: TGTGCCAGTAGTGGACAGCAAGTCAGGGTAAATGGCTACACCTTC. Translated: CASSGQQVRVNGYTF.

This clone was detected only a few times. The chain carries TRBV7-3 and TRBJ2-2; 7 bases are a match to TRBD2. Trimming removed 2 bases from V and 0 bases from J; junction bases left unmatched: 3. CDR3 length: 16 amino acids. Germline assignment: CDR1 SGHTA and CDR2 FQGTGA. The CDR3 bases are TGTGCCAGCAGCTTATCCGGGGGGTCGAACACCGGGGAGCTGTTTTTT. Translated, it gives CASSLSGGSNTGELFF.

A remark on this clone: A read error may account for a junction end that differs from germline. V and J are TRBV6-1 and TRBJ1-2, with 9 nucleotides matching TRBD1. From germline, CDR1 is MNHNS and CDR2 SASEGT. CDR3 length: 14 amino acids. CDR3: CASSFLQGASGCTF. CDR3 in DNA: TGTGCCAGCAGTTTTTTACAGGGGGCCAGTGGCTGCACCTTC.

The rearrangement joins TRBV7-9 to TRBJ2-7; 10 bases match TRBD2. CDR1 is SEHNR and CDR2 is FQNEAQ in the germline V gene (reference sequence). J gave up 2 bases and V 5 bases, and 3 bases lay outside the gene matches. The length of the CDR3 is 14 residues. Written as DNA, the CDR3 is TGTGCCAGCAGCGCTAGCGGGAGTACCTACGAGCAGTACTTC. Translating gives CASSASGSTYEQYF.

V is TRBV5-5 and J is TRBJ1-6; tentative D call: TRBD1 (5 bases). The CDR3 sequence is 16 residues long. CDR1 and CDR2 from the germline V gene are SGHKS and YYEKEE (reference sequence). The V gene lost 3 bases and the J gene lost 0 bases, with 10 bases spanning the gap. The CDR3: CASSSRQSSYNSPLHF. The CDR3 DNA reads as TGTGCCAGCAGCTCTAGACAGAGCTCCTATAATTCACCCCTCCACTTT.

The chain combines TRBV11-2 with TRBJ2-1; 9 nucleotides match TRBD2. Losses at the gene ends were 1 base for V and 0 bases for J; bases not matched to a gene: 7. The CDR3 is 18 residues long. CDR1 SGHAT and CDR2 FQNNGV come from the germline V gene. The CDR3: CASSLAVAGVSSYNEQFF. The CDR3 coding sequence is TGTGCCAGCAGCTTAGCGGTAGCGGGGGTTAGCTCCTACAATGAGCAGTTCTTC.

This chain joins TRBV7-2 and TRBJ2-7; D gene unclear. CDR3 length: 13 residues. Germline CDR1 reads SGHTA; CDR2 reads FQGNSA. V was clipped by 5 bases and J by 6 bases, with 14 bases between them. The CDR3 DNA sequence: TGTGCCAGCAGCGAGAGCTTGAGAACCGAGCAGTACTTC. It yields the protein CASSESLRTEQYF.

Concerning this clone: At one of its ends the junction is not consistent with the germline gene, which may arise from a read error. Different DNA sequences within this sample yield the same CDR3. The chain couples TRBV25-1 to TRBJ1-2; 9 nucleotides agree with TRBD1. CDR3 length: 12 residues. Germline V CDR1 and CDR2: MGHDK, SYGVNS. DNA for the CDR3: TGCGCCAGCAGACAGGGGGATTATGGCTACACCTTC. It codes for CASRQGDYGYTF.

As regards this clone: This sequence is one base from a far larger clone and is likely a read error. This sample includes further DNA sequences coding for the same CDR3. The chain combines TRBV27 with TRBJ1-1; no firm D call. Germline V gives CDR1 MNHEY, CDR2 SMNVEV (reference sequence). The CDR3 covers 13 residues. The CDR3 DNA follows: TGTGCCAGCAGTCTCACCTCGAGAACTGAAGCTTTCTTC. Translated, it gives CASSLTSRTEAFF.